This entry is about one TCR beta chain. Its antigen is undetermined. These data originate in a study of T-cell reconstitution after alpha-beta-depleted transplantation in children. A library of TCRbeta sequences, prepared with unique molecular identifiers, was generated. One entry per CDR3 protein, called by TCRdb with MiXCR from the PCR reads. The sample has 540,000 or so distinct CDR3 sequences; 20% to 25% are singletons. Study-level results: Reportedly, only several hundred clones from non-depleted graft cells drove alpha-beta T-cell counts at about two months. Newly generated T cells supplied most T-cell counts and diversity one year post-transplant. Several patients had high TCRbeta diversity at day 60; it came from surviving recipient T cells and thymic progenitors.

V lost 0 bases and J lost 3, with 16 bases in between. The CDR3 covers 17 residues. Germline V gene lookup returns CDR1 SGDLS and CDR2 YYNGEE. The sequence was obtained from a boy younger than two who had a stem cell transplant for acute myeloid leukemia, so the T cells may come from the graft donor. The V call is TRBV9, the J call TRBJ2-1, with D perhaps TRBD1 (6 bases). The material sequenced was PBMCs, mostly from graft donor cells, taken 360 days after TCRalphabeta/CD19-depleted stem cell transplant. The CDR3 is CASSVESGQGFYNEQFF. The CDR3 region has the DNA TGTGCCAGCAGCGTAGAATCGGGGCAGGGGTTCTACAATGAGCAGTTCTTC.